This T cell receptor (beta chain) comes out of a study of post-analysis software for immune sequencing data. Study in general: The cohort encompassed relapsing-remitting, secondary progressive and progressive-relapsing multiple sclerosis disease courses.

Presence of unique molecular identifiers characterized the TCR beta cDNA libraries. TCRdb used MiXCR to reprocess the PCR reads, holding one entry per CDR3 protein. The profile shows some 890,000 distinct CDR3 sequences, about 53% of them singletons. The germline CDR1 and CDR2 sequences are DFQATT and SNEGSKA (reference sequence). The CDR3 runs to 13 residues. A remark on this clonotype: Its target is unknown.

The study's findings and limits: Diversity measured as normalized Chao1 was significantly lower in multiple sclerosis patients than in controls. Included in a set of about 5 TRBV segments more frequent in patients than controls were TRBV5-6, TRBV5-1 and TRBV20-1.

The chain links TRBV20-1 to TRBJ2-7; no clear D gene. The J call may be faulty, since TRBJ2-1 better matches the DNA end. The origin of this receptor is a girl between 10 and 17 years old with multiple sclerosis. Sequencing was performed on blood. This CDR3 is CSARDPFPDEQFF. In DNA form, the CDR3 reads TGCAGTGCTAGAGATCCATTTCCCGATGAGCAGTTCTTC.